The TCR beta chain described here comes from a study of PD-L1 blockade in urothelial cancer. Whole-study context: Prior regimens of chemotherapy numbered 0 to 3 per patient.

Noted time point: pretreatment peripheral blood. Repertoires were generated with immunoSEQ multiplex PCR, while TCRdb's copy carries only in-frame clones and drops some. The sample lists some 43,000 clones; approximately 80% were seen once. Per germline, CDR1 MNHEY and CDR2 SVGAGI. The CDR3 is made up of 14 amino acids. Trimming cost V 3 bases and J 0 bases, with 6 bases left between them. The chain uses TRBV6-5 and TRBJ2-1, with D perhaps TRBD2 (5 bases). This receptor was identified in a man in his fifties or sixties with urothelial cancer. The sample consisted of PBMCs, taken around atezolizumab (anti-PD-L1) treatment. The CDR3 DNA is TGTGCCAGCAGTTATGGGAGCTCCTACAATGAGCAGTTCTTC. This encodes CASSYGSSYNEQFF.